The clone carrying this T cell receptor (beta chain) was seen many times. Its antigen is currently unknown. Investigators profiled TCR beta VDJ and CDR3 from genomic DNA template. TCRdb fed the reads into MiXCR, producing one record per CDR3 protein. The sample shows 150,000 to 200,000 distinct CDR3 sequences, less than 55% of them seen only once. This CDR3 has 16 residues. V lost 2 bases, J lost 2 bases, and 5 bases stayed unmatched. CDR1 and CDR2 (germline): SGHRS, YFSETQ. The entry originates in a study of CD8+CD57+ T cells in acquired aplastic anemia. Study-wide background: DNA from sorted CD4+ and CD8+ cells averaged around 3 ug. For CD4+ cells, healthy donors had an average of approximately 9.8 million reads.

Points from the study as a whole: Between patients and controls, twenty-nine CD8+ CDR3 sequences were found in common.

This clonotype originated in a human donor in good health. The rearrangement uses TRBV5-1 and TRBJ2-1, with 9 bases aligning to TRBD1. The sequencing sample was made of sorted CD4+, CD8+, or CD8+CD57+ T cells (not recorded which) from PBMCs. The CDR3 nucleotides are TGCGCCAGCAGCTTCGCTAGGACAGGGGCCTACAATGAGCAGTTCTTC. This sequence encodes CASSFARTGAYNEQFF.